The sequence of this T cell receptor (beta chain) was determined in a study of cytomegalovirus exposure and HLA in healthy donors. Researchers ran the PCR with 60 Vbeta and 13 Jbeta primers. TCRdb keeps only in-frame clones here, not all; method: immunoSEQ multiplex PCR. The table lists 130,000 or so clones, roughly 80% of them singletons, with less than 2.5% in the top ten. This clone was seen a handful of times. Germline V CDR1 and CDR2: MGHDK, SYGVNS. Trimming took 7 bases from V and 3 from J, leaving 7 bases between them. The CDR3 length is 11 residues. The receptor was isolated from a woman in her forties in good health and CMV-seropositive. V and J are TRBV25-1 and TRBJ2-7, with D unclear. The source material was PBMCs. The CDR3 spells CASKQLYEQYF. The CDR3 DNA is TGTGCCAGCAAACAGCTCTACGAGCAGTACTTC.